This TCR beta chain was identified in a study of siplizumab effects on memory and regulatory T cells. Study-wide points: Naive T cells looked more diverse than memory cells, and they looked like major contributors to the alloresponse.

CDR1 and CDR2 from the germline V gene are SGHDT and YYEEEE. Trimming took off 1 base at V and 8 bases at J, with 10 bases between the two ends. The length of the CDR3 is 13 residues. Data came from immunoSEQ multiplex PCR; TCRdb stores just in-frame clones and leaves some out. The data hold more than 85,000 clones, with roughly 92% observed a single time. This clone was seen a handful of times. Its antigen is unidentified. The rearrangement uses TRBV5-6 and TRBJ2-4, with D perhaps TRBD1 (5 bases). This receptor was obtained from a human donor in good health. The sequencing sample was made of CD4+ T cells sorted from blood. CDR3 sequence: CASSLKGVDIQYF. The DNA of the CDR3 is TGTGCCAGCAGCTTGAAAGGGGTTGACATTCAGTACTTC.